This TCR beta chain stems from a study of T cell repertoires in cytomegalovirus infection. Study results and limitations: HLA-C-restricted TCR beta clonotypes specific for CMV led the ex vivo response.

There are 14 residues in the CDR3. J gave up 3 bases and V 10 bases, and 7 bases lay outside the gene matches. Via MiXCR, TCRdb re-called the reads, giving one row per CDR3 protein. The sample has approximately 550,000 distinct CDR3 sequences, more than 15% seen once; the top ten hold about 24%. The table lists this clonotype with a few counts. What it binds is unknown. The rearrangement links TRBV12-3 or TRBV12-4 to TRBJ2-3, with 10 bases lining up with TRBD2. Material for sequencing was CD8+ T cells from PBMCs. The TCR originated in a human donor in good health (CMV status not recorded). Some clones in this sample may be carry-over from other donors' samples. CDR3 amino acids: CANSGGDSTDTQYF. Written as DNA, the CDR3 is TGTGCCAACAGCGGGGGGGATTCTACAGATACGCAGTATTTT.